This paragraph reports one T cell receptor (beta chain). It has no known antigen specificity. Qualities for individual bases were not recorded, and no much larger clone is one base off. The data belong to a study of PD-1 blockade in classical Hodgkin lymphoma (dated by TCRdb to the early 2020s). The study in broad terms: Nivolumab dosing was 3 mg/kg intravenously every 2 weeks, continuing until either disease progression or unacceptable toxicity. The study used CyTOF and TCR beta sequencing to define a peripheral blood immune signature of response to PD-1 blockade in classical Hodgkin lymphoma.

Overall study outcomes, separate from this receptor: Baseline diversity similar to that of newly diagnosed patients was observed in trial patients achieving complete response, whereas significantly lower diversity was observed in partial responders and progressors. By C4D1, a significant rise was seen in CD4+ TCR diversity but not in CD8+ TCR diversity (p=0.0027 vs p=0.16), and the rise was most apparent among complete responders (p=0.02). Baseline TCR diversity was reported to be lower in newly diagnosed patients than in healthy donors, and even lower in relapsed/refractory patients. Patients starting nivolumab less than 1 year after ASCT had lower diversity and were excluded from later analyses to avoid confounding by immune reconstitution. Only a single clinical trial cohort was studied, and what caused the repertoire differences, possibly disease activity or prior therapy, remained undefined.

The CDR3 sequence holds 14 residues, the cysteine and phenylalanine included. Only CDR3 DNA remains: 42 bases, in frame from the first base. The germline V end is reduced by 5 bases and the J end by 0 bases; junction bases left unmatched: 1. CDR1 SGHRS and CDR2 YFSETQ were looked up in the germline V gene. The Qiagen DNeasy kit was used to extract genomic DNA both from unsorted PBMCs and from the negatively selected CD4+ and CD8+ fractions. TCR beta CDR3 regions were amplified by immunoSEQ multiplex PCR using primers annealing to V and J segments. A synthetic immune receptor repertoire was used to minimize amplification bias, and remaining bias was computationally removed after sequencing. From the authors' description of their analysis: Repertoire diversity was quantified as the Shannon entropy index using custom Python scripts. Unsorted, CD4+ and CD8+ repertoires were analyzed separately, except for combined analyses in which CD4+ and CD8+ sequences were merged in silico. Clonal expansion was defined as a frequency increase of at least 2-fold after treatment compared with C1D1, and clones undetected at baseline were assigned a pseudocount of 0.5. Singleton clones were defined as clones with 0 or 1 copy at C1D1, and non-singleton clones were defined as clones with 2 or more copies. Clones expanded in unsorted samples were annotated as CD4+, CD8+ or unknown by matching protein sequences in sorted samples from the same patient. Wilcoxon tests were applied to paired samples to test diversity changes from C1D1 to C4D1. TCRdb retrieved this table from immuneACCESS and kept in-frame rearrangements only. Not all clones are present; in checked studies, unresolved V genes account for under half, and no reason is known for the remainder. D and trimming come from the DNA, and the V and J calls and clone size come from that table. This sample gives roughly 64,000 clones in total; about 90% of them show up just once. The ten biggest clones cover approximately 10% of the sample.

Per the publication, the time point label means: cycle 4 day 1 (C4D1), after less than 7 weeks of nivolumab. All trial patients had relapsed after autologous stem cell transplantation, with cohorts A, B and C differing in prior brentuximab vedotin exposure. A total of around 60 patients with relapsed/refractory classical Hodgkin lymphoma made up the trial cohort, and each patient's best overall response was complete response, partial response or progressive disease. Single-agent nivolumab was administered to trial patients in the multi-cohort phase II CheckMate 205 trial. Best overall response was determined by an independent review committee according to the 2007 International Working Group response criteria. Trial PBMCs were obtained immediately prior to nivolumab initiation (C1D1) and on therapy at cycle 2 day 1 and cycle 4 day 1. Peripheral blood was collected in 8 mL Vacutainer Cell Preparation Tubes, from which PBMCs were isolated by centrifugation and then cryopreserved.

Sequenced here: peripheral blood mononuclear cells (PBMCs), sampled before the fourth cycle of nivolumab. The source is a human donor with classical Hodgkin lymphoma. The rearranged segments are TRBV5-1 and TRBJ2-2; 7 bases in the middle match TRBD1. The CDR3: CASRGQPNTGELFF. The nucleotides read TGCGCCAGCAGGGGACAGCCGAACACCGGGGAGCTGTTTTTT.